This T cell receptor beta chain was captured by sequencing in a study of T cells after yellow fever vaccination. Looking at the study overall: With SMART-Seq v4 Ultra Low Input, the fractions containing low cell numbers were prepared.

This clonotype was picked up many times. The antigen remains unidentified. General study findings and limits: A weaker secondary response peaked on day 5, the primary on day 15. Subsequent booster samples again held most clones from primary vaccination (roughly 95% CD4, nearly 90% CD8).

CDR1 SGHRS and CDR2 YFSETQ come from the germline V gene. V shed 4 bases and J 7 bases; nucleotides not matched to a gene: 8. The CDR3 has 14 amino acids. Each CDR3 protein is one row after TCRdb ran MiXCR on the 5' RACE reads. The data contain 300,000 to 350,000 distinct CDR3 sequences, approximately 4.5% of them singletons. The input for sequencing was PBMCs, taken 15 days after the yellow fever booster vaccination. The chain employs TRBV5-1 and TRBJ1-2; 9 nucleotides line up with TRBD1. The TCR was taken from a man between 18 and 29 years old who received the YFV17D yellow fever vaccine. In nucleotides, the CDR3 is TGCGCCAGCAGCCCAGACACAGGGGGCTCTGGCTACACCTTC. This encodes CASSPDTGGSGYTF.